This passage covers 15 T cell receptor beta chains from one sample sequenced in a study of human T cells and chemical hapten exposure. Described time point: patch test 2, 6 weeks after DPC sensitization. Noted treatment: therapeutic diphenylcyclopropenone sensitization with weekly scalp DPC. Total RNA was isolated from whole blood that had not been fractionated. TCRdb re-derived calls from the RACE reads in MiXCR, one entry per CDR3 protein. The repertoire consists of roughly 42,000 distinct CDR3 sequences, with 9.5% to 10% occurring once and the leading ten covering about 14%. The source material was whole blood, sampled in connection with sensitization to the hapten diphenylcyclopropenone (DPC). These receptors were obtained from a woman between 25 and 40 years old with alopecia areata. Some clones in this sample may be carry-over from other donors' samples.

The rearrangement joins TRBV6-2 or TRBV6-3 to TRBJ2-7; possible D gene TRBD1, 6 bases. Germline CDR1 MNHEY, CDR2 SVGEGT. This CDR3 comprises 14 residues. V was pared by 7 bases and J by 5 bases, with 18 bases between. This CDR3 reads CASTDYQQGNEQYF. The DNA for the CDR3 is TGTGCCAGCACTGACTACCAACAGGGCAACGAGCAGTACTTC.

The table lists this clonotype with a few counts. The CDR3 region has the DNA TGTGCCAGCAGCCAAGCCGGGACAGGGCCTGTCTGGGAGCTGTTTTTT. This gives the protein CASSQAGTGPVWELFF. This sequence joins TRBV3-1 and TRBJ2-2; the match to TRBD1 covers 9 bases. Germline lookup yields CDR1 LGHDT and CDR2 YNNKEL (reference sequence). The CDR3 loop spans 16 amino acids. After removal of 1 base from V and 9 bases from J, the junction contained 9 bases not matched to a gene.

The CDR3 spells CASSPASGGYYGYTF. CDR3 DNA sequence: TGTGCCAGCAGCCCCGCTTCGGGGGGCTACTATGGCTACACCTTC. V gene TRBV7-9 combines with J gene TRBJ1-2; TRBD1 is a possible D gene (6 bases). Per germline, CDR1 SEHNR and CDR2 FQNEAQ (reference sequence). V shed 5 bases and J shed 3 bases, with 16 bases lying between them. CDR3 length equals 15 residues.

CDR3 DNA: TGTGCCGCGACAGGGGGCTACGAGCAGTACTTC. It specifies CAATGGYEQYF. The chain combines TRBV28 with TRBJ2-7; 9 nucleotides match TRBD1. The ends lost 11 bases at V and 3 bases at J; junction bases unmatched: 2. The CDR3 length is 11 residues. Germline V lookup: CDR1 MDHEN, CDR2 SYDVKM.

There are a few counts of this clonotype. V gene TRBV7-6 combines with J gene TRBJ2-1; TRBD2 matches at 9 bases. Germline V gene lookup returns CDR1 SGHVS and CDR2 FNYEAQ. V trimming: 5 bases; J trimming: 2 bases; junction bases outside the gene matches: 10. This CDR3 spans 17 amino acids. CDR3 nucleotides: TGTGCCAGCAGCGCCAGCGGGGGGCTTTCCACCTACAATGAGCAGTTCTTC. This gives the protein CASSASGGLSTYNEQFF.

This clonotype has just a few counts. The chain carries TRBV20-1 and TRBJ2-7, with 8 bases aligning to TRBD1. The trim removed 6 bases at V and 5 bases at J, leaving 9 bases unmatched. CDR1 and CDR2 (germline): DFQATT, SNEGSKA (reference sequence). The CDR3 spans 13 residues. For the CDR3, the DNA is TGCAGTGCGAAGGACAGGGTCGGGAACGAGCAGTACTTC. Its translation: CSAKDRVGNEQYF.

The chain employs TRBV5-4 and TRBJ2-4; TRBD2 agrees at 7 bases. The J segment lost 3 bases and the V segment lost 1 base, leaving 1 base of the junction unmatched. This CDR3 spans 14 amino acids. Looked up from germline, CDR1 is SGHNT and CDR2 is YYREEE (reference sequence). The CDR3, as DNA: TGTGCCAGCAGCTTGTGGGGGGGCAAAAACATTCAGTACTTC. Its translation is CASSLWGGKNIQYF.

This clonotype was found a few times. The V gene is TRBV3-1, the J gene TRBJ1-4; D is ambiguous. The germline V gene has CDR1 LGHDT and CDR2 YNNKEL (reference sequence). The CDR3 loop spans 12 amino acids. V lost 4 bases and J lost 6, with 6 bases in between. The CDR3 DNA follows: TGTGCCAGCAGCCGGAGGGATGAAAAACTGTTTTTT. Encoded protein: CASSRRDEKLFF. The complete variable domain, with remaining parts taken from reference TRBV3-1 and TRBJ1-4, reads DTAVSQTPKYLVTQMGNDKSIKCEQNLGHDTMYWYKQDSKKFLKIMFSYNNKELIINETVPNRFSPKSPDKAHLNLHINSLELGDSAVYFCASSRRDEKLFFGSGTQLSVL.

The rearrangement links TRBV7-9 to TRBJ1-1; 9 positions match TRBD1. The germline CDR1 and CDR2 sequences are SEHNR and FQNEAQ (reference sequence). Trimming cost V 5 bases and J 2 bases; bases outside gene matches: 9. The CDR3 runs to 16 residues. The CDR3 region is CASSRRAGQGNTEAFF. The DNA for the CDR3 is TGTGCCAGCAGCCGGAGGGCGGGACAGGGAAACACTGAAGCTTTCTTT. The full variable domain, its missing parts supplied by reference TRBV7-9 and TRBJ1-1, is DTGVSQNPRHKITKRGQNVTFRCDPISEHNRLYWYRQTLGQGPEFLTYFQNEAQLEKSRLLSDRFSAERPKGSFSTLEIQRTEQGDSAMYLCASSRRAGQGNTEAFFGQGTRLTVV.

This clonotype was observed many times. The rearrangement links TRBV6-2 or TRBV6-3 to TRBJ2-3; 13 bases match TRBD2. This CDR3 spans 17 amino acids. Per germline, CDR1 MNHEY and CDR2 SVGEGT. Trimming took 5 bases from V and 1 from J; bases not matched to a gene: 6. The CDR3, as DNA: TGTGCCAGCAGTACGCGGACTAGCGGGGGCCGCACAGATACGCAGTATTTT. Translating gives CASSTRTSGGRTDTQYF.

This clonotype was detected only a few times. The rearrangement uses TRBV7-6 and TRBJ2-1; D assignment may be TRBD1 or TRBD2 (5 bases each). The germline V gene has CDR1 SGHVS and CDR2 FNYEAQ. V lost 1 base and J lost 9, with 10 bases in between. CDR3 length equals 13 residues. CDR3 nucleotides: TGTGCCAGCAGCTTAGACGGGGCCTCTGAGCAGTTCTTC. It yields the protein CASSLDGASEQFF.

This clonotype was recorded many times. V usage is TRBV19 and J usage is TRBJ1-1; a possible D gene is TRBD1 (5 bases). Trimming took 3 bases from V and 1 from J, leaving 9 bases between them. The CDR3 runs 14 residues. Germline CDR1 reads LNHDA; CDR2 reads SQIVND (reference sequence). CDR3 loop: CASSIWDWNTEAFF. Here the CDR3 DNA reads TGTGCCAGTAGTATCTGGGACTGGAACACTGAAGCTTTCTTT. Looking up the rest from reference TRBV19 and TRBJ1-1 gives the full variable domain: DGGITQSPKYLFRKEGQNVTLSCEQNLNHDAMYWYRQDPGQGLRLIYYSQIVNDFQKGDIAEGYSVSREKKESFPLTVTSAQKNPTAFYLCASSIWDWNTEAFFGQGTRLTVV.

This clonotype occurred many times. This chain uses TRBV5-1 with TRBJ1-4; unclear D gene. Trimming left V 1 base short and J 6 bases short, with 10 bases between. The germline CDR1 and CDR2 sequences are SGHRS and YFSETQ. The CDR3 consists of 14 residues. The CDR3 DNA sequence: TGCGCCAGCAGCTTGAGAGGAATCGATGAAAAACTGTTTTTT. It yields the protein CASSLRGIDEKLFF.

At least ten counts were recorded for this clonotype. The chain links TRBV4-1 to TRBJ1-4; D may be TRBD1 (5 bases). V lost 0 bases to trimming and J lost 4 bases, with 15 bases between them. Germline V gives CDR1 MGHRA, CDR2 YSYEKL. The CDR3 consists of 17 residues. CDR3 sequence: CASSQDGAALYNEKLFF. The CDR3 nucleotides are TGCGCCAGCAGCCAAGATGGGGCAGCCCTCTATAATGAAAAACTGTTTTTT.

This clonotype was seen a handful of times. The chain recombines TRBV11-2 with TRBJ2-5, with D hard to call. V was shortened by 0 bases and J by 6 bases, with 11 bases between the two germline ends. CDR1 is SGHAT and CDR2 is FQNNGV in the germline V gene. CDR3 length: 14 residues. Here the CDR3 DNA reads TGTGCCAGCAGCTTAGATCAGCTCGCCCAGACCCAGTACTTC. Its translation: CASSLDQLAQTQYF.